Sequencing of this T cell receptor (beta chain) was carried out in a study of Graves' ophthalmopathy and Graves' hyperthyroidism. Study results and caveats: Blood contained most expanded thyroid clonotypes exceeding 0.001 frequency.

V lost 0 bases, J lost 4 bases, and 12 bases lay in between. This CDR3 is built from 15 residues. The V gene's germline CDR1 is LGHNA and CDR2 YNFKEQ. Amplification targeted the TCR beta CDR3 regions, with RNA transcripts as the source material. The first round was an RT-PCR with HTBI primers, and the second round was a multiplex PCR. TCRdb reanalysed the multiplex PCR reads using MiXCR and keeps one entry per CDR3 protein. The sample shows approximately 480,000 distinct CDR3 sequences, around 14% of them seen only once. As the starting material, more than 7.5 ml of fresh peripheral blood yielded the PBMCs. This clonotype was detected many times. The antigen is undetermined.

Sequencing was carried out using blood. This TCR was sampled from a woman between 25 and 40 years old with Graves' ophthalmopathy. The chain employs TRBV4-2 and TRBJ1-2; maybe TRBD1 (5 bases). CDR3 protein: CASSQDSTGSYGYTF. The CDR3 nucleotides are TGTGCCAGCAGCCAAGATTCAACAGGCTCCTATGGCTACACCTTC.